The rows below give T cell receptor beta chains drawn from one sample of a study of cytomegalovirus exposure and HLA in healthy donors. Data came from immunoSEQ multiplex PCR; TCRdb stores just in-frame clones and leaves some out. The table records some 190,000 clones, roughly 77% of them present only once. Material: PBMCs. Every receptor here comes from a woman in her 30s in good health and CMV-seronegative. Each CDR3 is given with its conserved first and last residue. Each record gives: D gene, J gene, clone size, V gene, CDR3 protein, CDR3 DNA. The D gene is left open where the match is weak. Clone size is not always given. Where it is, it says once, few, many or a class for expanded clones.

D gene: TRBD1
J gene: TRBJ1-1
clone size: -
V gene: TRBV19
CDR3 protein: CASSIDGTTGANTEAFF
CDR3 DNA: TGTGCCAGTAGTATAGATGGCACCACAGGGGCGAACACTGAAGCTTTCTTT

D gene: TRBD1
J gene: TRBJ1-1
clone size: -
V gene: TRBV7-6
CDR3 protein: CASTSLGLTGAGNTEAFF
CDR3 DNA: TGTGCCAGCACCTCACTTGGTTTGACAGGGGCTGGGAACACTGAAGCTTTCTTT

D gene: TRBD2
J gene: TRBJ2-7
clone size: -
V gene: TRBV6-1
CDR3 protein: CASSEARGGPYEQYF
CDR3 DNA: TGTGCCAGCAGTGAAGCGCGGGGGGGACCCTACGAGCAGTACTTC

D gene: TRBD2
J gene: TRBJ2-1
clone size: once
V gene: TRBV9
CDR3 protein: CASSAPGSGGNNEQFF
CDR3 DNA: TGTGCCAGCAGCGCCCCGGGTAGCGGGGGGAACAATGAGCAGTTCTTC

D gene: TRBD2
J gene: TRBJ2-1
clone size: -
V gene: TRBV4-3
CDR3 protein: CASSQGLAGSSYNEQFF
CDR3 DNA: TGCGCCAGCAGCCAAGGACTAGCGGGGAGCTCCTACAATGAGCAGTTCTTC

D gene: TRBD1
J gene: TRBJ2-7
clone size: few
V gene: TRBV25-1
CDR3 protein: CASSERDRFYEQYF
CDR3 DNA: TGTGCCAGCAGTGAAAGGGACAGGTTCTACGAGCAGTACTTC

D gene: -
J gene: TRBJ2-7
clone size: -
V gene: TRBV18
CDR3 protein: CASSRDTTSYEQYF
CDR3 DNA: TGTGCCAGCTCACGGGACACCACCTCCTACGAGCAGTACTTC

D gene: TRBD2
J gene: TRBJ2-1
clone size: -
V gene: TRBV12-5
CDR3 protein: CASGVAGGKQFF
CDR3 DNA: TGTGCTAGTGGAGTTGCGGGGGGTAAGCAGTTCTTC

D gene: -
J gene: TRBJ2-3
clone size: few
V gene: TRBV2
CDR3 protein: CASTKRHNRLVSTDTQYF
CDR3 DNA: TGTGCCAGCACCAAAAGGCACAACAGACTAGTTAGCACAGATACGCAGTATTTT

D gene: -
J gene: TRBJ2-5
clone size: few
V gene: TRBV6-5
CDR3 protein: CASREQPVGETQYF
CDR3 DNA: TGTGCCAGCCGAGAACAACCGGTCGGGGAGACCCAGTACTTC

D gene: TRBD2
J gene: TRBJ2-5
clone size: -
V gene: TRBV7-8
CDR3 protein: CASSLGLAGATHQYF
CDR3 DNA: TGTGCCAGCAGCTTAGGGCTAGCGGGGGCGACCCACCAGTACTTC

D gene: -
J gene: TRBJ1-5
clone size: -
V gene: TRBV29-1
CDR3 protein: CSVEPDMYYSNQPQHF
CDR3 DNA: TGCAGCGTTGAACCGGACATGTACTATAGCAATCAGCCCCAGCATTTT

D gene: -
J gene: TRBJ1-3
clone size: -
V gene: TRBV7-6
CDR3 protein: CASSPNSGNTIYF
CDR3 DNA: TGTGCCAGCAGCCCCAACTCTGGAAACACCATATATTTT

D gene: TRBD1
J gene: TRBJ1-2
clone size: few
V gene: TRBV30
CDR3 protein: CAWSNGQGVGGYTF
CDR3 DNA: TGTGCCTGGAGTAATGGACAGGGGGTAGGTGGCTACACCTTC

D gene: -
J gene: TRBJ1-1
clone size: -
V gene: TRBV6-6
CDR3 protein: CASSSVGPNTEAFF
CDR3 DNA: TGTGCCAGCAGCAGCGTAGGTCCTAACACTGAAGCTTTCTTT

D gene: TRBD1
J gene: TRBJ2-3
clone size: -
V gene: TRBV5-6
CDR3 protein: CASSPSGQDTDTQYF
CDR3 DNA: TGTGCCAGCAGCCCTTCGGGACAGGACACAGATACGCAGTATTTT

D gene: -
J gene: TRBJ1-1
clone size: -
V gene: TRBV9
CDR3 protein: CASSVATLNTEAFF
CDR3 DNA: TGTGCCAGCAGCGTAGCGACACTGAACACTGAAGCTTTCTTT

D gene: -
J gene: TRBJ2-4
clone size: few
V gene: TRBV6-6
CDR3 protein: CASSYSRGGGDIQYF
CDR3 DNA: TGTGCCAGCAGTTACTCCCGGGGAGGGGGAGACATTCAGTACTTC